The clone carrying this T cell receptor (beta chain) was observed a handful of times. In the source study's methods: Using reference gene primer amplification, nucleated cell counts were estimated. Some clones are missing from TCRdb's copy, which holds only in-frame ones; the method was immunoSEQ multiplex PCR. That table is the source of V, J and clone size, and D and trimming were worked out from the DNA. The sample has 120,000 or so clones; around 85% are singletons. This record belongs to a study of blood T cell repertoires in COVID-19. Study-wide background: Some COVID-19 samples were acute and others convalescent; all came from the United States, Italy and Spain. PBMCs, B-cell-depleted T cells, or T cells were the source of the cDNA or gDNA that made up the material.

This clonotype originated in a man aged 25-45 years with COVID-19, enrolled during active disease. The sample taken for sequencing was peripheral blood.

The CDR3 is CATSREGGTGGTEAFF. The CDR3 DNA is TGTGCCACCAGCAGAGAGGGCGGGACAGGGGGCACTGAAGCTTTCTTT. This chain uses TRBV15 with TRBJ1-1, with 11 bases aligning to TRBD1. Trimming cost V 0 bases and J 4 bases; bases outside gene matches: 4. The CDR3 loop spans 16 amino acids. CDR1 LNHNV and CDR2 YYDKDF come from the germline V gene (reference sequence).